This T cell receptor beta chain was sequenced during a study of vaccination effects on CD4 cells after COVID-19. Looking at the study overall: Relative to the second dose, post-vaccine samples were obtained a median of 72 days later.

This clone was observed a handful of times. The antigen is unknown. Following culture for about 11 days, CD4+ T cells were isolated. Each participant was given two doses of one vaccine (BNT162b2 or mRNA-1273). The repertoire was sequenced with immunoSEQ multiplex PCR; TCRdb's copy has only in-frame clones and lacks some. The table has 30,000 or so clones, over 70% seen once. Trimming cost V 0 bases and J 2 bases; bases outside gene matches: 2. CDR3 length equals 15 residues. Germline V lookup: CDR1 SGHKS, CDR2 YYEKEE (reference sequence). This TCR came from a human donor who received a COVID-19 vaccine. The source was CD4+ T cells from PBMCs cultured without peptide, collected after COVID-19 vaccination. The chain combines TRBV5-5 with TRBJ1-2; 9 nucleotides align to TRBD1. CDR3 amino acids: CASSLAGTGNYGYTF. The CDR3 region has the DNA TGTGCCAGCAGCTTGGCCGGGACAGGGAACTATGGCTACACCTTC.